A single sample is the source of the 19 T cell receptor beta chains below, sequenced in a study of T cells in women clearing cervical HPV infection (dated by TCRdb to 2017 to 2018). The library was built by means of the immunoSEQ multiplex PCR assay. TCRdb limited this immuneACCESS table to in-frame rearrangements with V and J called. A share of clones is missing; checked studies link under half to unresolved V genes, and the rest is unexplained. The data table for this sample lists about 30,000 clones. About 3.7% of the sample lies in the top ten. Sequenced material: blood buffy coat. The receptor set was obtained from a woman between 18 and 75 years old with a cervical HPV16 infection that either progressed to CIN3+ or cleared (not recorded which).

About this clone itself: The CDR3 extends 3 residues past the end of the read, so its final part is completed from the germline J gene. The V and J genes are TRBV2 and TRBJ1-4; 7 bases match TRBD1. This CDR3 is built from 15 residues. CDR1 is SNHLY, CDR2 FYNNEI, per germline. Trimming took 7 bases from V and 7 from J; bases not matched to a gene: 12. The chain's CDR3 is CASTGRAGGGEKLFF. The covered CDR3 bases are TGTGCCAGCACCGGAAGGGCAGGGGGAGGTGAAAAA.

In the case of this clone: The sequenced fragment ends 3 residues before the CDR3 boundary, so the rest is inferred from the germline J gene. The chain couples TRBV12-3 or TRBV12-4 to TRBJ1-6; weak D call: TRBD1 (5 bases). The CDR3 extends over 15 amino acids. Trimming shortened V by 7 bases and J by 0 bases, and 10 bases separated the two germline ends. The CDR3 region is CASTHRSSYNSPLHF. CDR3 DNA (partial): TGTGCCAGCACCCACAGGAGCTCCTATAATTCACCC.

The sequenced part of the CDR3 DNA is TGTGCCAGTAGTATGCTAGCATCTAGTACG. Residues: CASSMLASST. The CDR3 reads in full as CASSMLASSTQYF. The J gene is TRBJ2-3, the V gene TRBV19, with D perhaps TRBD2 (5 bases). The read halts 3 residues ahead of the CDR3 end, with the missing end drawn from the germline J gene. Trimming stripped 3 bases from V and 8 bases from J, with 12 bases between. CDR3 length: 13 amino acids. Germline V gene data show CDR1 as LNHDA and CDR2 as SQIVND (reference sequence).

A word on this clone: Read coverage stops 3 residues before the CDR3 terminus; the germline J gene supplies the remainder. V is TRBV19 and J is TRBJ1-6; 7 bases line up with TRBD1. The junction had 4 bases not matched to a gene; V was cut back by 8 bases and J by 6 bases. CDR1 and CDR2 (germline): LNHDA, SQIVND (reference sequence). The length of the CDR3 is 13 residues. This chain's CDR3 is CASRDRVNSPLHF. The sequenced CDR3 bases are TGTGCCAGTCGGGACAGAGTTAATTCACCC.

Regarding this clone: The read halts 3 residues ahead of the CDR3 end, with the missing end drawn from the germline J gene. The V gene is TRBV11-3, the J gene TRBJ2-3; D is unresolved. V lost 1 base to trimming and J lost 2 bases, with 4 bases between them. Germline lookup yields CDR1 SGHNT and CDR2 YENEEA. The CDR3 spans 13 residues. CDR3 residues: CASSLVITDTQYF. The sequenced CDR3 bases are TGTGCCAGCAGCTTAGTTATCACAGATACG.

On this clone itself: The CDR3 end lies 3 residues beyond the end of the read and is filled in from the germline J gene. This sequence joins TRBV11-2 and TRBJ2-3, with 9 bases lining up with TRBD2. The V segment lost 4 bases and the J segment 4 bases; nucleotides outside the gene matches: 6. This CDR3 is 15 amino acids long. Per germline, CDR1 SGHAT and CDR2 FQNNGV. This CDR3 is CASSSGLARADTQYF. The sequenced part of the CDR3 DNA is TGTGCCAGCAGCTCCGGACTAGCGCGGGCAGATACG.

Notes on this clone: The CDR3 end falls 3 residues outside the read, so it is completed with the germline J gene. The chain recombines TRBV20-1 with TRBJ2-3; perhaps TRBD1 as D (6 bases). Looked up from germline, CDR1 is DFQATT and CDR2 is SNEGSKA (reference sequence). V was shortened by 1 base and J by 6 bases, with 17 bases between the two germline ends. The CDR3 length is 15 residues. CDR3 amino acids: CSARVVRGSMDTQYF. The CDR3 DNA, read in part, is TGCAGTGCTAGAGTGGTCAGGGGTTCTATGGATACG.

To note about this clone: The CDR3 extends 3 residues past the end of the read, so its final part is completed from the germline J gene. This chain joins TRBV14 and TRBJ1-2, with 8 bases lining up with TRBD1. The CDR3 sequence is 16 residues long. Germline values: CDR1 SGHDN, CDR2 FVKESK. CDR3 bases read: TGTGCCAGCAGCCACCGACAGGGGTCCCCCTACAATGAC. Its translation: CASSHRQGSPYND. The complete CDR3 reads CASSHRQGSPYNDYTF.

About this clone itself: The CDR3 is cut off 3 residues early in the read; its end comes from the germline J gene. This chain connects TRBV6-1 to TRBJ2-1; D is uncertain. The germline V gene has CDR1 MNHNS and CDR2 SASEGT. The CDR3 consists of 12 residues. Trimming took off 3 bases at V and 3 bases at J, with 3 bases between the two ends. The CDR3 DNA, read in part, is TGTGCCAGCAGTGAGTACTACAATGAG. Residues: CASSEYYNE. The whole CDR3 region reads CASSEYYNEQFF.

With respect to this clone: The CDR3 goes on 3 residues after the read ends, and that part is filled in from the germline J gene. This chain connects TRBV14 to TRBJ2-5; possibly TRBD2 for D (7 bases). There are 16 residues in the CDR3. The V end lost 1 base, the J end lost 3 bases, and 15 bases lay between the germline ends. The germline CDR1 and CDR2 sequences are SGHDN and FVKESK. The CDR3 bases that were read are TGTGCCAGCAGCCAAGCGGGCACAGGGACTAAAGAGACC. It codes for CASSQAGTGTKET. The complete CDR3 protein is CASSQAGTGTKETQYF.

For this clone: The sequence runs out 3 residues before the end of the CDR3; the remainder is reconstructed from the germline J gene. The chain carries TRBV9 and TRBJ2-7; the D gene is possibly TRBD2 (6 bases). In germline, CDR1 is SGDLS, CDR2 YYNGEE. Between the trimmed V and J ends, which lost 4 bases and 0 bases, there was a span of 11 bases. CDR3 length: 14 residues. CDR3 in amino acids: CASSLAVNSYEQYF. The DNA read from the CDR3 is TGTGCCAGCAGCTTAGCGGTAAACTCCTACGAG. The variable domain in full, with the rest retrieved from reference TRBV9 and TRBJ2-7, is DSGVTQTPKHLITATGQRVTLRCSPRSGDLSVYWYQQSLDQGLQFLIQYYNGEERAKGNILERFSAQQFPDLHSELNLSSLELGDSALYFCASSLAVNSYEQYFGPGTRLTVT.

As concerns this clone: The read stops 3 residues short of the end of the CDR3; the missing end is completed from the germline J gene. This chain links TRBV5-4 with TRBJ2-3; 14 bases map to TRBD2. The CDR3 is made up of 15 amino acids. Trimming cost V 5 bases and J 6 bases; bases outside gene matches: 5. Germline V gene lookup returns CDR1 SGHNT and CDR2 YYREEE (reference sequence). This CDR3 is CASSLTSGRGDTQYF. CDR3 DNA (partial): TGTGCCAGCAGTCTGACTAGCGGGAGGGGGGATACG.

Comment on this clone: The read terminates 3 residues ahead of where the CDR3 ends, so the germline J gene completes it. This rearrangement joins TRBV7-2 to TRBJ2-5, with 10 bases identical to TRBD2. In germline, CDR1 is SGHTA, CDR2 FQGNSA. This CDR3 has 16 amino acids. Trimming removed 0 bases from V and 3 bases from J; junction bases left unmatched: 4. Incomplete CDR3 DNA: TGTGCCAGCAGCTTAGCGCCTGGACTAGCGGAAGAGACC. Translated, it gives CASSLAPGLAEET. In full, the CDR3 is CASSLAPGLAEETQYF.

Of note for this clone: Read data end 3 residues before the CDR3 end; the end is taken from the germline J gene. This sequence joins TRBV19 and TRBJ1-2, with 8 bases that match TRBD1. The CDR3 extends over 13 amino acids. V lost 5 bases to trimming and J lost 3 bases; unmatched junction nucleotides: 2. In germline, CDR1 is LNHDA, CDR2 SQIVND (reference sequence). CDR3 amino acids: CASSGDRHYGYTF. CDR3 DNA (partial): TGTGCCAGTAGTGGGGACAGGCACTATGGC.

Comments on this clone: The read terminates 3 residues ahead of where the CDR3 ends, so the germline J gene completes it. The rearrangement joins TRBV29-1 to TRBJ2-3, with 9 bases aligning to TRBD2. J was trimmed by 3 bases and V by 3 bases; bases with no gene match: 7. Germline lookup yields CDR1 SQVTM and CDR2 ANQGSEA. The CDR3 runs to 15 residues. CDR3 DNA (partial): TGCAGCGTTGATTTCGCTAGCGGGACGACAGATACG. Translated, it gives CSVDFASGTTDT. The entire CDR3 reads CSVDFASGTTDTQYF.

As to this clone: The read terminates 3 residues ahead of where the CDR3 ends, so the germline J gene completes it. This chain uses TRBV30 with TRBJ2-2; D is perhaps TRBD1 (7 bases). CDR3 length equals 13 residues. Germline CDR1 and CDR2: GTSNPN and SVGIG (reference sequence). CDR3 DNA, as far as it was read: TGTGCCGCAAAACTGGACAGGAGGGAAAAG. As protein: CAAKLDRREK. The full CDR3 reads CAAKLDRREKLFF. The full variable domain, completed using reference TRBV30 and TRBJ2-2, is SQTIHQWPATLVQPVGSPLSLECTVEGTSNPNLYWYRQAAGRGLQLLFYSVGIGQISSEVPQNLSASRPQDRQFILSSKKLLLSDSGFYLCAAKLDRREKLFFGEGSRLTVL.

Worth noting for this clone: Read coverage stops 3 residues before the CDR3 terminus; the germline J gene supplies the remainder. The rearrangement links TRBV20-1 to TRBJ2-7; possibly TRBD1 for D (5 bases). There are 15 residues in the CDR3. With 0 bases removed from V and 0 bases from J, the gap between germline ends came to 12 bases. Per the germline V gene, CDR1 is DFQATT and CDR2 is SNEGSKA (reference sequence). The covered CDR3 bases are TGCAGTGCTAGAGATACAGGTGGCGACTCCTACGAG. Amino acids: CSARDTGGDSYE. The full CDR3 protein reads CSARDTGGDSYEQYF.

Comments on this clone: The read ends 3 residues early relative to the CDR3; the germline J gene fills the gap. This sequence joins TRBV18 and TRBJ1-2; a weak D match, TRBD1 (5 bases). The germline V gene encodes CDR1 KGHSH and CDR2 LQKENI. This CDR3 has 14 residues. The sequenced CDR3 bases are TGTGCCAGCTCACCGGGACTAGTATCCTACGAC. Translated: CASSPGLVSYD. From start to end, the CDR3 is CASSPGLVSYDYTF.

Of note for this clone: With the read ending 3 residues before the CDR3 end, the germline J gene is used to fill in that end. The chain carries TRBV12-3 or TRBV12-4 and TRBJ2-7; D is undetermined. The CDR3 totals 12 residues. Trimming pared 4 bases from V and 4 bases from J, leaving 8 bases between. The covered CDR3 bases are TGTGCCAGCAGTTACCGGGTTTACGAG. Translated, it gives CASSYRVYE. The whole CDR3 protein is CASSYRVYEQYF.